This entry is about one TCR beta chain. The antigen is undetermined. Per germline, CDR1 SGHRS and CDR2 YFSETQ. With 3 bases removed from V and 3 bases from J, the gap between germline ends came to 16 bases. The CDR3 is made up of 15 amino acids. Treatment specified: PENTA 11 planned treatment interruption arm or continuous ART arm. RNA-based 3' RACE libraries used unique molecular identifiers. TCRdb re-called the 3' RACE reads through MiXCR, storing one row per CDR3 protein. The sample shows about 46,000 distinct CDR3 sequences, approximately 4.3% of them seen only once. This record belongs to a study of HIV-infected children after antiretroviral therapy interruption. Study-wide context: In continuous treatment, analyzed samples were from weeks 0, 48 and 150.

General study points: Naive CD4+ sequences overlapped less between time points once interruption began.

The source is a pool of human donors with HIV. This sequence joins TRBV5-1 and TRBJ2-7; the D call may be TRBD1 or TRBD2 (5 bases each). The sequencing here drew on CD45RA+ CD4+ T cells from PBMCs, pooled from several time points, taken from a donor given antiretroviral therapy, either interrupted or continuous. Subset: naive CD4+ CD45RA+ CD45RO- T cells. CDR3 nucleotide sequence: TGCGCCAGCAGCTGGACCGGGACCGGGAACTACGAGCAGTACTTC. Its protein product is CASSWTGTGNYEQYF.